This paragraph covers one TCR beta chain sequence. The antigen remains unidentified. The germline V gene has CDR1 SEHNR and CDR2 FQNEAQ (reference sequence). The length of the CDR3 is 16 residues. Primers: 60 V beta forward and 13 J beta reverse. Clones were read by immunoSEQ multiplex PCR, and TCRdb kept only the in-frame ones, dropping some. The sample has under 35,000 clones; 90% are singletons. This sample was included in a study of glioma-infiltrating T cells after dendritic cell vaccination. Study details: The vaccine used monocyte-derived dendritic cells pulsed overnight with autologous tumor lysate. Study-level findings and limits: Complete blood and tumor specimen sets were limited to few patients. Survival was not directly related to TCR clonality in these patients.

This sequence joins TRBV7-9 and TRBJ2-5; TRBD1 aligns across 9 bases. The DNA end is a closer match to TRBJ2-7, so the J assignment may be wrong. The specimen comprised blood, sampled before dendritic cell vaccination. The TCR originated in a human donor with glioblastoma. The CDR3 DNA follows: TGTGCCAGCAGCTTATATACGGGACAGGGCTACTACGAGCAGTACTTC. Translating it yields CASSLYTGQGYYEQYF.